Listed below are T cell receptor beta chains from one sample, sequenced in a study of T-cell memory formation after mild COVID-19. In TCRdb, the 5' RACE reads were re-called with MiXCR into one record per CDR3 protein. The profile shows 350,000 to 500,000 distinct CDR3 sequences, about 25% of them singletons. The sequenced sample was PBMCs or a T cell subset sorted from them (not recorded which). These receptors all stem from an adult woman who had mild COVID-19 (a few samples of this study predate the infection). Cell type and time point are not known. CDR3s include the opening cysteine and the closing phenylalanine or tryptophan. Each record gives: D gene, clone size, V gene, J gene, CDR3 protein, CDR3 DNA. A D gene is named only where the DNA matches it firmly. Clone size, where shown, is once, few, many, or a class for clones that have expanded.

.	.	TRBV7-9	TRBJ1-1	CASSSRGGIGTEAFF	TGTGCCAGCAGCTCCAGAGGCGGAATTGGGACTGAAGCTTTCTTT
TRBD2	.	TRBV12-3/TRBV12-4	TRBJ2-2	CASSRTSGGALGKAGELFF	TGTGCCAGCAGTCGGACTAGCGGGGGGGCGTTGGGAAAGGCCGGGGAGCTGTTTTTT
TRBD1	few	TRBV15	TRBJ1-5	CATSTSGTGSNQPQHF	TGTGCCACCAGCACAAGCGGGACAGGGAGCAATCAGCCCCAGCATTTT
.	.	TRBV7-2	TRBJ2-1	CASSLARSGEQFF	TGTGCCAGCAGCTTAGCGCGGTCCGGGGAGCAGTTCTTC
.	many	TRBV29-1	TRBJ2-7	CSVVSGDSYEQYF	TGCAGCGTTGTTTCCGGGGACTCCTACGAGCAGTACTTC
.	few	TRBV7-9	TRBJ2-7	CASSLEGVEQYF	TGTGCCAGCAGCTTAGAAGGGGTCGAGCAGTACTTC
TRBD1	.	TRBV7-9	TRBJ1-2	CASSLGRDRVHGYTF	TGTGCCAGCAGCTTAGGTCGGGACAGGGTACATGGCTACACCTTC
.	.	TRBV5-5	TRBJ2-7	CASSLSAGQPYEQYF	TGTGCCAGCAGCTTGTCCGCCGGACAGCCCTACGAGCAGTACTTC
.	many	TRBV12-3/TRBV12-4	TRBJ2-1	CASSLADNEQFF	TGTGCCAGCAGTTTAGCGGACAATGAGCAGTTCTTC
TRBD1	few	TRBV27	TRBJ1-1	CASRLTGAWTEAFF	TGTGCCAGCAGACTGACAGGGGCATGGACTGAAGCTTTCTTT
.	.	TRBV20-1	TRBJ2-3	CSRTDDTDTQYF	TGCAGTAGGACGGACGACACAGATACGCAGTATTTT
TRBD1	.	TRBV19	TRBJ1-5	CASSIGQGVGNQPQHF	TGTGCCAGTAGTATTGGGCAGGGGGTCGGCAATCAGCCCCAGCATTTT
.	.	TRBV7-9	TRBJ2-2	CASSRTAPWGELFF	TGTGCCAGCAGCAGGACGGCCCCGTGGGGGGAGCTGTTTTTT
.	.	TRBV25-1	TRBJ2-6	CASSPVGSGANVLTF	TGTGCCAGCAGCCCTGTCGGTTCTGGGGCCAACGTCCTGACTTTC
.	many	TRBV20-1	TRBJ1-6	CSARRGRENSPLHF	TGCAGTGCTAGGAGGGGCAGGGAGAATTCACCCCTCCACTTT
.	.	TRBV12-5	TRBJ1-3	CASGLSPGAVGNTIYF	TGTGCTAGTGGTTTGTCCCCAGGGGCGGTTGGAAACACCATATATTTT
.	.	TRBV20-1	TRBJ1-1	CSARVAQVHTEAFF	TGCAGTGCTAGAGTAGCACAGGTCCACACTGAAGCTTTCTTT
.	few	TRBV11-1	TRBJ1-1	CASSHGGVNTEAFF	TGTGCCAGCAGTCACGGGGGGGTGAACACTGAAGCTTTCTTT
.	few	TRBV11-1	TRBJ1-1	CASSRAEGRNTEAFF	TGTGCCAGCAGCCGTGCGGAAGGGCGGAACACTGAAGCTTTCTTT
TRBD2	.	TRBV4-3	TRBJ2-5	CASSQTGTSGRFPQYF	TGCGCCAGCAGCCAAACCGGGACTAGCGGGAGGTTTCCCCAGTACTTC
.	.	TRBV5-1	TRBJ2-7	CASCLEDSYEQYF	TGCGCCAGCTGTCTCGAGGATTCCTACGAGCAGTACTTC
.	.	TRBV5-1	TRBJ2-5	CASSLARSPKETQYF	TGCGCCAGCAGCTTGGCTCGGTCCCCCAAAGAGACCCAGTACTTC
.	few	TRBV27	TRBJ1-1	CASSLSPMRTEAFF	TGTGCCAGCAGTTTATCTCCGATGAGGACTGAAGCTTTCTTT
TRBD2	.	TRBV10-3	TRBJ2-1	CAIGLPVIRGSGLGNEQFF	TGTGCCATCGGACTACCGGTGATCCGGGGTAGCGGGTTGGGCAATGAGCAGTTCTTC
TRBD2	few	TRBV28	TRBJ2-5	CASSPGTNRKETQYF	TGTGCCAGCAGCCCCGGGACTAACAGAAAAGAGACCCAGTACTTC
.	few	TRBV6-5	TRBJ2-6	CASSPLNSGANVLTF	TGTGCCAGCAGTCCGCTGAACTCTGGGGCCAACGTCCTGACTTTC
.	few	TRBV6-6	TRBJ2-6	CATSQGLTAGANVLTF	TGTGCCACTTCACAGGGTTTAACGGCTGGGGCCAACGTCCTGACTTTC
.	few	TRBV4-2	TRBJ1-5	CASSQDSNQPQHF	TGTGCCAGCAGCCAAGATAGCAATCAGCCCCAGCATTTT
.	.	TRBV7-3	TRBJ2-1	CASSLTLSPSGEQFF	TGTGCCAGCAGCTTAACGTTAAGTCCCTCGGGTGAGCAGTTCTTC
TRBD2	.	TRBV6-2/TRBV6-3	TRBJ2-2	CASKGGRATGELFF	TGTGCCAGCAAAGGCGGGAGGGCCACCGGGGAGCTGTTTTTT
.	few	TRBV20-1	TRBJ1-1	CSARDISNTEAFF	TGCAGTGCTAGAGACATTTCGAACACTGAAGCTTTCTTT
TRBD2	once	TRBV5-6	TRBJ2-1	CASSPGLAGTLGNEQFF	TGTGCCAGCAGCCCGGGACTAGCGGGTACCCTAGGGAATGAGCAGTTCTTC
.	.	TRBV4-1	TRBJ2-7	CASSPRGLKDEQYF	TGCGCCAGCAGCCCCCGGGGCCTGAAGGACGAGCAGTACTTC
.	.	TRBV7-3	TRBJ2-1	CASSTPRDGSSYNEQFF	TGTGCCAGCAGCACCCCTCGGGACGGGAGCTCCTACAATGAGCAGTTCTTC
.	few	TRBV7-2	TRBJ2-7	CASSLQDRSSYEQYF	TGTGCCAGCAGCCTCCAAGACAGGAGCTCCTACGAGCAGTACTTC
.	few	TRBV4-2	TRBJ2-3	CASSPEIPDTQYF	TGTGCCAGCAGCCCAGAGATCCCAGATACGCAGTATTTT
.	.	TRBV11-2	TRBJ2-4	CASSSLSGGAKNIQYF	TGTGCCAGCAGCTCCCTTTCTGGAGGAGCCAAAAACATTCAGTACTTC
TRBD2	.	TRBV12-3/TRBV12-4	TRBJ2-1	CASTPSGENNEQFF	TGTGCCAGCACCCCTAGCGGGGAGAACAATGAGCAGTTCTTC
.	few	TRBV20-1	TRBJ2-7	CSARGINYEQYF	TGCAGTGCTAGAGGGATAAACTACGAGCAGTACTTC
.	.	TRBV20-1	TRBJ2-5	CSATPGPRETQYF	TGCAGTGCGACACCGGGTCCCAGAGAGACCCAGTACTTC
.	.	TRBV6-2/TRBV6-3	TRBJ2-3	CASSFGQLFTDTQYF	TGTGCCAGCAGTTTCGGACAGCTGTTCACAGATACGCAGTATTTT
.	many	TRBV7-3	TRBJ2-3	CASSHGADTQYF	TGTGCCAGCAGCCACGGCGCAGATACGCAGTATTTT
TRBD1	.	TRBV12-3/TRBV12-4	TRBJ1-1	CASKTGGEEAFF	TGTGCCAGCAAGACAGGGGGAGAGGAAGCTTTCTTT
TRBD2	.	TRBV7-2	TRBJ2-1	CASSVRLAGDWLYNEQFF	TGTGCCAGCAGCGTCAGGCTAGCGGGAGACTGGTTGTACAATGAGCAGTTCTTC
.	.	TRBV29-1	TRBJ2-1	CSVDHTYNEQFF	TGCAGCGTTGATCACACGTACAATGAGCAGTTCTTC
.	.	TRBV18	TRBJ2-5	CASSPSITGRRQTQYF	TGTGCCAGCTCACCTTCGATCACCGGACGTAGGCAGACCCAGTACTTC
TRBD2	.	TRBV5-1	TRBJ2-1	CASSRTSGGLNEQFF	TGCGCCAGCAGTAGGACTAGCGGGGGCCTTAATGAGCAGTTCTTC
TRBD2	.	TRBV9	TRBJ2-1	CASSVASGNNNEQFF	TGTGCCAGCAGCGTAGCTAGCGGGAATAACAATGAGCAGTTCTTC
TRBD1	many	TRBV5-1	TRBJ1-5	CASSSGTAGQPQHF	TGCGCCAGCAGCTCCGGGACAGCGGGTCAGCCCCAGCATTTT
.	.	TRBV29-1	TRBJ2-3	CSVVEGGNTQYF	TGCAGCGTCGTCGAGGGGGGTAATACGCAGTATTTT
TRBD1	.	TRBV2	TRBJ2-7	CASRIGQGSVDEQYF	TGTGCCAGCAGGATCGGACAGGGTAGCGTCGACGAGCAGTACTTC
.	.	TRBV5-1	TRBJ2-2	CASSLRQGRDTGELFF	TGCGCCAGCAGCCTACGTCAGGGGAGGGACACCGGGGAGCTGTTTTTT